This is a list of T cell receptor beta chains from one sample in a study of cytomegalovirus exposure and HLA in healthy donors. Data came from immunoSEQ multiplex PCR; TCRdb stores just in-frame clones and leaves some out. The data show about 150,000 clones, with approximately 74% seen just once and approximately 2.3% held by the top ten. The sample consisted of PBMCs. The receptors here all came from a man in his thirties or forties in good health and CMV-seronegative. Both conserved end residues are part of each CDR3. D genes are given only for firm matches. A clone size is listed for some rows: how often the clone was seen (once, few, many), or a class if it is expanded.

few TRBD1 TRBJ1-4 TRBV4-3 TGCGCCAGCAGCCAAGATCTAGGGGGACAGATGGTGTTTTTT CASSQDLGGQMVFF
NA TRBD2 TRBJ2-5 TRBV28 TGTGCCAGCAGTCCTCCGGGACTAGCGGGGGGGCTTAAGACCCAGTACTTC CASSPPGLAGGLKTQYF
NA NA TRBJ1-1 TRBV14 TGTGCCAGCAGCGATGACAGTTACACTGAAGCTTTCTTT CASSDDSYTEAFF
NA TRBD1 TRBJ1-6 TRBV6-1 TGTGCCAGCAGTGAAGGGCAGGGGGGTAATTCACCCCTCCACTTT CASSEGQGGNSPLHF
NA NA TRBJ2-3 TRBV2 TGTGCCAGCAGTGGGGTAGCGGCCGGAGATACGCAGTATTTT CASSGVAAGDTQYF
NA NA TRBJ1-3 TRBV6-5 TGTGCCAGCAGTTATCGGGGCTCTGGAAACACCATATATTTT CASSYRGSGNTIYF
NA NA TRBJ2-4 TRBV5-4 TGTGCCAGCAGCGTTGGACTCGGGGACATTCAGTACTTC CASSVGLGDIQYF
NA TRBD1 TRBJ2-3 TRBV6-4 TGTGCCAGCAGTGAGGGGACAGGGGCAGATACGCAGTATTTT CASSEGTGADTQYF
NA TRBD1 TRBJ1-6 TRBV28 TGTGCCAGCAGTTTAGGGACAGGGGGTTCACCCCTCCACTTT CASSLGTGGSPLHF
NA NA TRBJ2-3 TRBV11-2 TGTGCCAGCAGCTTAGATCCGACAGCTGATACGCAGTATTTT CASSLDPTADTQYF
NA TRBD2 TRBJ2-5 TRBV19 TGTGCCAGTAGTCTCCTAGCGGGGGGGCCGGATGAGACCCAGTACTTC CASSLLAGGPDETQYF
NA NA TRBJ2-1 TRBV5-1 TGCGCCAGCAGCCTCACTGTCACAGGGAACCCCTACAATGAGCAGTTCTTC CASSLTVTGNPYNEQFF
once NA TRBJ2-2 TRBV6-5 TGTGCCAGCAAAAGGGGCTTGGAGCTGTTTTTT CASKRGLELFF
NA TRBD1 TRBJ2-5 TRBV13 TGTGCCAGCAGCTTAGAGGCGGGACAGGGAGGGGAGACCCAGTACTTC CASSLEAGQGGETQYF
NA NA TRBJ2-5 TRBV5-6 TGTGCCAGCAGCTTGATTGCGGTCCAAGAGACCCAGTACTTC CASSLIAVQETQYF
NA NA TRBJ2-7 TRBV7-9 TGTTCCAGCAGCTTCGGGGACTACGAGCAGTACTTC CSSSFGDYEQYF
NA TRBD1 TRBJ2-7 TRBV7-9 TGTGCCAGCAGCACCCGGGACAGCTACGAGCAGTACTTC CASSTRDSYEQYF
NA TRBD2 TRBJ2-5 TRBV7-8 TGTGCCAGCAGCCCCGACGGGCTAGCGGGGTGGGAGACCCAGTACTTC CASSPDGLAGWETQYF
NA TRBD2 TRBJ2-3 TRBV28 TGTGCCAGCAGTTACTATGGGGTTAGCGGGGTCACAGATACGCAGTATTTT CASSYYGVSGVTDTQYF
NA TRBD2 TRBJ2-7 TRBV29-1 TGCAGCGTTGATGGCGGGGGGTCCTACGAGCAGTACTTC CSVDGGGSYEQYF
NA NA TRBJ2-3 TRBV27 TGTGCCAGCAGCCGCGGAGATACGCAGTATTTT CASSRGDTQYF
NA NA TRBJ2-7 TRBV27 TGTGCCAGCAGTTTCCAGGGGAACGAGCAGTACTTC CASSFQGNEQYF
NA NA TRBJ2-4 TRBV7-2 TGTGCCAGCAGCTTAACCAGACTGAGCAAAAACATTCAGTACTTC CASSLTRLSKNIQYF
NA TRBD1 TRBJ2-3 TRBV5-1 TGCGCCAGCAGCCCGTACGGACAGGTTCATAAGGATACGCAGTATTTT CASSPYGQVHKDTQYF
few NA TRBJ2-5 TRBV9 TGTGCCAGCAGCGCGGGTTTCGGATACGAGACCCAGTACTTC CASSAGFGYETQYF
NA TRBD2 TRBJ2-3 TRBV25-1 TGTGCCAGCAGTGACTCGGGGGGGGCTGGCACAGATACGCAGTATTTT CASSDSGGAGTDTQYF
NA NA TRBJ1-3 TRBV7-9 TGTGCCAGCAGCGCTACAGGGATTGGAAACACCATATATTTT CASSATGIGNTIYF
NA NA TRBJ1-2 TRBV4-1 TGCGCCAGCAGCCAAGACTCACAGGGTTATGGCTACACCTTC CASSQDSQGYGYTF
NA TRBD2 TRBJ2-3 TRBV4-2 TGTGCCAGCAGCCAAGATCTAGCGGGCCTATACACAGATACGCAGTATTTT CASSQDLAGLYTDTQYF
few TRBD2 TRBJ2-7 TRBV13 TGTGCCAGCAGCTCCCCTAGCGGGGGGACCTACGAGCAGTACTTC CASSSPSGGTYEQYF
NA NA TRBJ2-7 TRBV4-1 TGCGCCAGCAGCCAAGAAACCCTCGAGGGCAACGAGCAGTACTTC CASSQETLEGNEQYF
NA NA TRBJ1-1 TRBV7-9 TGTGCCAGCAGCTTCGGGGAGAACACTGAAGCTTTCTTT CASSFGENTEAFF
once TRBD2 TRBJ2-3 TRBV7-3 TGTGCCAGCAGCCCGAGCGGGGGTAGCACAGATACGCAGTATTTT CASSPSGGSTDTQYF
NA NA TRBJ2-5 TRBV5-6 TGTGCCAGCAGCTTGGAGTCGGGTAGGGGTCGAGGTTATGAGACCCAGTACTTC CASSLESGRGRGYETQYF
NA NA TRBJ2-7 TRBV9 TGTGCCAGCAGCGTAGGGGTCCAGGGAAGCTCCTACGAGCAGTACTTC CASSVGVQGSSYEQYF
NA NA TRBJ2-4 TRBV6-1 TGTGCCAGCAGTGACTTAGCCAAAAACATTCAGTACTTC CASSDLAKNIQYF
NA TRBD1 TRBJ1-5 TRBV5-6 TGTGCCAGCAGCGCCGGGACAGGGGGCAATCAGCCCCAGCATTTT CASSAGTGGNQPQHF
few TRBD1 TRBJ1-3 TRBV7-8 TGTGCCAGCAGCTTACCTACAGGGGGGAAAGGAAACACCATATATTTT CASSLPTGGKGNTIYF
NA TRBD1 TRBJ2-1 TRBV4-3 TGCGCCAGCAGCCCATCGGACAGGGCCAATGAGCAGTTCTTC CASSPSDRANEQFF
NA TRBD2 TRBJ2-3 TRBV5-1 TGCGCCAGCAGGGGGGGGGTCCGCACAGATACGCAGTATTTT CASRGGVRTDTQYF
NA NA TRBJ1-1 TRBV2 TGTGCCAGCAGTGGTGGAGACTCGAACACTGAAGCTTTCTTT CASSGGDSNTEAFF
NA NA TRBJ2-7 TRBV13 TGTGCCAGCAGCTTAGGGGGGGCCTCCTACGAGCAGTACTTC CASSLGGASYEQYF
NA NA TRBJ2-7 TRBV27 TGTGCCAGCAGTTTATCGACAAGATCCCACGAGCAGTACTTC CASSLSTRSHEQYF
NA NA TRBJ1-1 TRBV9 TGTGCCAGCAGCGTAGTACAGAACACTGAAGCTTTCTTT CASSVVQNTEAFF
NA NA TRBJ1-2 TRBV7-2 TGTGCCAGCAGCTTAGTAGGCCGCGGGGGGAACTATGGCTACACCTTC CASSLVGRGGNYGYTF
NA NA TRBJ2-2 TRBV19 TGTGCCAGTAGTCCAGAGAACACCGGGGAGCTGTTTTTT CASSPENTGELFF
NA TRBD2 TRBJ2-3 TRBV7-3 TGTGCCAGCAGCTTCGGGACTAGTGGCGATACGCAGTATTTT CASSFGTSGDTQYF
once TRBD1 TRBJ2-2 TRBV27 TGTGCCAGCAGGACCTCAGGGGGCACCGGGGAGCTGTTTTTT CASRTSGGTGELFF